This T cell receptor (beta chain) emerged from a study of untreated major depressive disorder. Overall study findings and caveats: Findings may not generalize because the study sample was small. Compared with controls, depressed patients showed more TRBV05-01 (Vbeta 5.1) usage in CD4+ T cells.

Profiled with immunoSEQ multiplex PCR; TCRdb holds only in-frame clones, not every one. In the table there are about 25,000 clones, roughly nine tenths of which are singletons. Comment on this clone: Its antigen is not identified.

Patients had DSM-IV major depressive disorder with a Hamilton Depression score of at least 18. The CDR3 is 15 residues long. Trimming at V came to 3 bases and at J to 5 bases, leaving 3 bases not matched to a gene. CDR1 and CDR2 from the germline V gene are SEHNR and FQNEAQ (reference sequence). This TCR derives from a woman in her thirties with major depressive disorder. The source material was CD4+ T cells from PBMCs. J is TRBJ2-1 and V is TRBV7-9, with TRBD2 matching over 11 bases. The CDR3 loop reads CASSFTSGSNNEQFF. The CDR3 bases are TGTGCCAGCAGCTTTACTAGCGGGAGTAACAATGAGCAGTTCTTC.